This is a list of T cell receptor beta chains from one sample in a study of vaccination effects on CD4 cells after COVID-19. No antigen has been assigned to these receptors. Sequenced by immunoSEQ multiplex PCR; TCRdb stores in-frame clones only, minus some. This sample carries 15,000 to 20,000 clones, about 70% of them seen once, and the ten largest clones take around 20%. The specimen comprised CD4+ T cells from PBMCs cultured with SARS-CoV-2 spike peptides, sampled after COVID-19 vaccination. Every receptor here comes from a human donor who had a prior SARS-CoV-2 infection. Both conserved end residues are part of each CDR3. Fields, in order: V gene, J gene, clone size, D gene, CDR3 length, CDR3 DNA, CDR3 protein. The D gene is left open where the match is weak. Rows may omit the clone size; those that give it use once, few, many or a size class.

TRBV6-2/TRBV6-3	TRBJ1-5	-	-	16	TGTGCCAGCAGTTACGGAGGCTACTATAGCAATCAGCCCCAGCATTTT	CASSYGGYYSNQPQHF
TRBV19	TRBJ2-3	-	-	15	TGTGCCAGTAGTATCGGGACCAGCGTCCCGGATACGCAGTATTTT	CASSIGTSVPDTQYF
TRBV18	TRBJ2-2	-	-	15	TGTGCCAGCTCACCCCAGGGGGGGAACACCGGGGAGCTGTTTTTT	CASSPQGGNTGELFF
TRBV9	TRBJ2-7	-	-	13	TGTGCCAGCAGCGGGGGACAAGGGGACGAGCAGTACTTC	CASSGGQGDEQYF
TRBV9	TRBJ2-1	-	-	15	TGTGCCAGCACCCCCGGCCACAGGGTAGGCGATGAGCAGTTCTTC	CASTPGHRVGDEQFF
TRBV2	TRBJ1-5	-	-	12	TGTGCCAGCAGACGGACCAATCAGCCCCAGCATTTT	CASRRTNQPQHF
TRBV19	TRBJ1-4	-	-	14	TGTGCCAGTAGAGACGGGACCGCGACTGAAAAACTGTTTTTT	CASRDGTATEKLFF
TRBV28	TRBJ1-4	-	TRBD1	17	TGTGCCAGCAGTTCTATAGCCGGGGACAGATCTAATGAAAAACTGTTTTTT	CASSSIAGDRSNEKLFF
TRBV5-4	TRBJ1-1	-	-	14	TGTGCCAGCAGCGTCAGGGAGTTAAACACTGAAGCTTTCTTT	CASSVRELNTEAFF
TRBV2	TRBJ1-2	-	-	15	TGTGCCAGCAGTCCTCAACAGGACCTAGACTATGGCTACACCTTC	CASSPQQDLDYGYTF
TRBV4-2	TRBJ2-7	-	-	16	TGTGCCAGCAGCCAAGATGGGCCTAGCCTGCCGACCGAGCAGTACTTC	CASSQDGPSLPTEQYF
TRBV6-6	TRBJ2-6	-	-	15	TGTGCCAGCACCAACGGGGGCGCGGGGGCCAACGTCCTGACTTTC	CASTNGGAGANVLTF
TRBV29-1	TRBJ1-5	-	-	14	TGCAGCGTTGGATCAGGGGCGGGCAATCAGCCCCAGCATTTT	CSVGSGAGNQPQHF
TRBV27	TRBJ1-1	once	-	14	TGTGCCAGCAGTTTCAGTCAGTTGAACACTGAAGCTTTCTTT	CASSFSQLNTEAFF
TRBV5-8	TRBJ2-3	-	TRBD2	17	TGTGCCAGCAGCTCTCGGACTAGCGCCTTCAGCACAGATACGCAGTATTTT	CASSSRTSAFSTDTQYF
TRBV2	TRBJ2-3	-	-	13	TGTGCCAGCAGAGGAGACAGTCCAGATACGCAGTATTTT	CASRGDSPDTQYF
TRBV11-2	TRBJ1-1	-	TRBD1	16	TGTGCCAGCAGCTCCGACCGCAGGGGGTCTAACACTGAAGCTTTCTTT	CASSSDRRGSNTEAFF
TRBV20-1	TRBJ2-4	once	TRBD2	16	TGCAGTGCTAGTAGGACTAGCGGGGGGCTACGAAACATTCAGTACTTC	CSASRTSGGLRNIQYF
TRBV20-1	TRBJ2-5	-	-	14	TGCAGTGCTAGTAAGCTCACAGGGAGAGAGACCCAGTACTTC	CSASKLTGRETQYF
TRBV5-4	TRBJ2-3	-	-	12	TGTGCCAGCAGTCCCAACACAGATACGCAGTATTTT	CASSPNTDTQYF
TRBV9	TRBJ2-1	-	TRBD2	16	TGTGCCAGCAGCATCCTAGCGGGAGGGCCGGGCAATGAGCAGTTCTTC	CASSILAGGPGNEQFF
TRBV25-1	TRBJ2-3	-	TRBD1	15	TGTGCCAGCAGGGGGACAGGGGAATTCACAGATACGCAGTATTTT	CASRGTGEFTDTQYF
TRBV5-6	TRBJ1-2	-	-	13	TGTGCCAGCAGCTCTACAAAGTTGGAGGGCTACACCTTC	CASSSTKLEGYTF
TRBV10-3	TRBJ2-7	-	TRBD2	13	TGTGCCATCCGTACTAGCGGGGACTACGAGCAGTACTTC	CAIRTSGDYEQYF
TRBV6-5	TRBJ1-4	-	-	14	TGTGCCAGCAGAAAAGGGGTTTGGGGTGAAAAACTGTTTTTT	CASRKGVWGEKLFF
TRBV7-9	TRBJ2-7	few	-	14	TGTGCCAGCAGCTTATTATCCCCTGGATACGAGCAGTACTTC	CASSLLSPGYEQYF
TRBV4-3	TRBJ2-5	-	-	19	TGCGCCAGCAGCCAAACCCTGCCCAGACAGCTTCTGCATCAAGAGACCCAGTACTTC	CASSQTLPRQLLHQETQYF
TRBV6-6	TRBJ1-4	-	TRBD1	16	TGTGCCAGCAGTTATCAGGGGGACAGGGGGGGCGAAAAACTGTTTTTT	CASSYQGDRGGEKLFF
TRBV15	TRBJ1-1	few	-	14	TGTGCCACCAGATCCGGGGGTCTGTACACTGAAGCTTTCTTT	CATRSGGLYTEAFF
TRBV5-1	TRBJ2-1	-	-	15	TGCGCCAGCAGTATCCGGGCCCACGGGGGCAATGAGCAGTTCTTC	CASSIRAHGGNEQFF
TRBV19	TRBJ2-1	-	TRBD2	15	TGTGCCAGCACAACTAGCGGGGGATCCTACAATGAGCAGTTCTTC	CASTTSGGSYNEQFF
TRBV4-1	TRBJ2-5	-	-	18	TGCGCCAGCAGCCAAGATTACGGGACAGGGAGCGGGAGAGAGACCCAGTACTTC	CASSQDYGTGSGRETQYF
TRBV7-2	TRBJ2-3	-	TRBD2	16	TGTGCCAGCAGCCCGTCCCTAGCGGGGGGGCAAGATACGCAGTATTTT	CASSPSLAGGQDTQYF
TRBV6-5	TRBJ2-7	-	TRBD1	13	TGTGCCAGCAGTCGGCAGGGGGCTGACTATCTGTACTTC	CASSRQGADYLYF
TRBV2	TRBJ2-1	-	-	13	TGTGCCAGCAGTGAAGAAGTCGACAATGAGCAGTTCTTC	CASSEEVDNEQFF
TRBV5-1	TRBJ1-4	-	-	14	TGCGCCAGCAGCTTGACAGCCTCTTTTGAGGGGTTGTTTTTT	CASSLTASFEGLFF
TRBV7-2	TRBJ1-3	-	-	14	TGCGGTTGGACAGATACATTCTCTGGAAACACCATATATTTT	CGWTDTFSGNTIYF